The 11 T cell receptor beta chains presented below share a single source sample, sequenced in a study of shared clonotypes between healthy human individuals (dated by TCRdb to the early 2020s). The protocol used for the library was the immunoSEQ multiplex PCR assay. The clones in this table, taken by TCRdb from immuneACCESS, are in-frame only. Not every clone is retained; where verified, under half of the shortfall comes from an unresolved V gene, and the cause of the rest is unknown. Here the sample has roughly 450,000 clones; 60% to 85% occur a single time. The ten biggest clones cover 13% of the sample. The material sequenced was PBMCs. The receptors stem from a middle-aged woman in good health. Some clones in this sample may be carry-over from other donors' samples.

V gene TRBV5-1 combines with J gene TRBJ2-1; TRBD2 aligns across 13 bases. The germline V gene has CDR1 SGHRS and CDR2 YFSETQ. The CDR3 has 16 amino acids. The ends lost 1 base at V and 4 bases at J; junction bases unmatched: 2. CDR3 amino acids: CASSLTSGGAYNEQFF. CDR3 DNA: TGCGCCAGCAGCTTGACTAGCGGGGGGGCATACAATGAGCAGTTCTTC.

This clone was seen only a few times. The rearrangement links TRBV12-5 to TRBJ1-1, with TRBD1 identical over 7 bases. The CDR3 has 16 amino acids. J was trimmed by 1 base and V by 1 base; bases with no gene match: 6. Germline V gene sequence: CDR1 LGHNT, CDR2 FRNRAP. This CDR3 reads CASGLGGQATNTEAFF. The DNA of the CDR3 is TGTGCTAGTGGTTTGGGTGGACAGGCGACGAACACTGAAGCTTTCTTT.

The V gene is TRBV5-6, the J gene TRBJ2-1; the match to TRBD2 covers 11 bases. Per germline, CDR1 SGHDT and CDR2 YYEEEE. V shed 4 bases, J shed 2 bases, and the junction held 5 bases outside the gene matches. CDR3 size: 16 residues. Here the CDR3 DNA reads TGTGCCAGCAGCATAGCGGGAGGGCCGACCTACAATGAGCAGTTCTTC. Protein product: CASSIAGGPTYNEQFF.

J is TRBJ2-3 and V is TRBV6-1, with 11 bases matching TRBD2. Germline V CDR1 and CDR2: MNHNS, SASEGT. The CDR3 has 14 residues. V gave up 8 bases and J gave up 6 bases; unmatched junction bases: 7. The CDR3 DNA is TGTGCCAGCGTTATAGCGGGAGGGCCGGATACGCAGTATTTT. Translated, it gives CASVIAGGPDTQYF.

Points on this clone: This likely traces to a read error, being one base from a far larger clone. The chain has TRBV5-8 and TRBJ2-1; D uncertain. V was trimmed by 1 base and J by 1 base, leaving 0 bases between them. This CDR3 has 12 residues. Germline lookup yields CDR1 SGHTS and CDR2 YDEGEE. DNA of the CDR3: TGTGCCAGCAGCTTGTCCTACAATGAGCAGTTCTTC. Amino acids: CASSLSYNEQFF. The variable domain in full, with the rest retrieved from reference TRBV5-8 and TRBJ2-1, is EAGVTQSPTHLIKTRGQQATLRCSPISGHTSVYWYQQALGLGLQFLLWYDEGEERNRGNFPPRFSGRQFPNYSSELNVNALELEDSALYLCASSLSYNEQFFGPGTRLTVL.

The rearrangement links TRBV6-5 to TRBJ1-1; TRBD1 matches at 8 bases. Germline CDR1 and CDR2: MNHEY and SVGAGI. The CDR3 is 14 residues long. V dropped 5 bases and J dropped 6; count of bases not matched to a gene: 8. The CDR3, as DNA: TGTGCCAGCAGTACAGGGGGGGTTAGGGCTGAAGCTTTCTTT. Its translation is CASSTGGVRAEAFF.

About this clone itself: This sequence may be a read error, since a much larger clone differs from it by one base. This chain links TRBV4-1 with TRBJ1-5, with TRBD1 matching over 8 bases. The CDR3 loop spans 15 amino acids. CDR1 is MGHRA and CDR2 is YSYEKL in the germline V gene. Unmatched junction bases numbered 5, after V lost 1 base and J lost 6 bases. The CDR3 sequence is CASSQGTGLGQPQHF. The CDR3 bases are TGCGCCAGCAGCCAAGGGACAGGGTTGGGTCAGCCCCAGCATTTT.

The chain is built from TRBV2 and TRBJ2-5; TRBD2 might be the D (6 bases). CDR1 and CDR2 (germline): SNHLY, FYNNEI. The CDR3 is made up of 15 amino acids. V lost 9 bases and J 5 bases, leaving 22 bases between the germline ends. CDR3 DNA sequence: TGTGCCAGTTCCGGGCTAGCGAGTGTAGGGGAGACCCAGTACTTC. Amino acid sequence: CASSGLASVGETQYF.

The chain employs TRBV7-8 and TRBJ2-1; 10 positions agree with TRBD1. The CDR3 length is 15 residues. J lost 9 bases, V lost 5 bases, and 10 bases had no gene match. From germline, CDR1 is SGHVS and CDR2 FQNEAQ. CDR3 residues: CASSPQSRQGAEQFF. The CDR3 coding sequence is TGTGCCAGCAGCCCCCAGAGCCGACAGGGGGCTGAGCAGTTCTTC. Full variable domain (missing parts from reference TRBV7-8 and TRBJ2-1): GAGVSQSPRYKVAKRGQDVALRCDPISGHVSLFWYQQALGQGPEFLTYFQNEAQLDKSGLPSDRFFAERPEGSVSTLKIQRTQQEDSAVYLCASSPQSRQGAEQFFGPGTRLTVL.

This clone was observed a few times. The chain has TRBV30 and TRBJ1-4; 9 nucleotides line up with TRBD1. V gave up 5 bases and J gave up 8 bases; unmatched junction bases: 6. CDR1 is GTSNPN and CDR2 is SVGIG in the germline V gene (reference sequence). The CDR3 extends over 13 amino acids. This chain's CDR3 is CAWRQGVREKLFF. Written as DNA, the CDR3 is TGTGCCTGGCGACAGGGGGTTAGAGAAAAACTGTTTTTT. Using reference TRBV30 and TRBJ1-4 for the parts outside the CDR3, the full variable domain is SQTIHQWPATLVQPVGSPLSLECTVEGTSNPNLYWYRQAAGRGLQLLFYSVGIGQISSEVPQNLSASRPQDRQFILSSKKLLLSDSGFYLCAWRQGVREKLFFGSGTQLSVL.

This clone occurred many times. The V gene is TRBV5-4, the J gene TRBJ2-3; either TRBD1 or TRBD2 may supply D (7 bases each). V gave up 4 bases and J gave up 1 base, with 13 bases separating them. The V gene's germline CDR1 is SGHNT and CDR2 YYREEE (reference sequence). The CDR3 extends over 15 amino acids. CDR3 region: CASSPQGGGTDTQYF. CDR3 nucleotides: TGTGCCAGCAGCCCCCAGGGGGGGGGCACAGATACGCAGTATTTT.